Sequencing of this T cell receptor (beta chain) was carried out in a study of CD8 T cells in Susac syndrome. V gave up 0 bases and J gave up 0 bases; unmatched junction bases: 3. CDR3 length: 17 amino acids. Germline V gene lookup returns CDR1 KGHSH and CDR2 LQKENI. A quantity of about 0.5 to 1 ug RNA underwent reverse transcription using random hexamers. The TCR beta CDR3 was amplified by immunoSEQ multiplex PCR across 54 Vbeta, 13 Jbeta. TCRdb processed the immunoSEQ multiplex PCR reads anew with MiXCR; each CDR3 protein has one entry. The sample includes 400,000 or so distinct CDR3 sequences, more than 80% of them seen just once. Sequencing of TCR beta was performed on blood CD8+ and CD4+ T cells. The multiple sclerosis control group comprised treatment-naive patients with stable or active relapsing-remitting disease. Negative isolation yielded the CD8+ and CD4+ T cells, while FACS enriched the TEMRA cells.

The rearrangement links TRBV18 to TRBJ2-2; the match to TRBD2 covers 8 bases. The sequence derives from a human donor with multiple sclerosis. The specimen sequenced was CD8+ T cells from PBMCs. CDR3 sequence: CASSPPGAGANTGELFF. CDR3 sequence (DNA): TGTGCCAGCTCACCACCGGGAGCGGGGGCGAACACCGGGGAGCTGTTTTTT.